This T cell receptor beta chain derives from a study of CD8 T cells in Susac syndrome. With random hexamers, reverse transcription was performed on about 0.5 to 1 ug of RNA. By means of immunoSEQ multiplex PCR, TCR beta CDR3 spanning 54 Vbeta and 13 Jbeta underwent amplification. TCRdb processed the immunoSEQ multiplex PCR reads anew with MiXCR; each CDR3 protein has one entry. Of 250,000 or so distinct CDR3 sequences in the sample, over 85% were seen once. TCR beta sequencing covered blood CD8+ and CD4+ T cells. Trimming pared 2 bases from V and 2 bases from J, leaving 7 bases between. The CDR3 is 14 amino acids.

The receptor was derived from a human donor with multiple sclerosis. The genes are TRBV5-7 and TRBJ2-2, with unresolved D. TRBV5-7 is assigned to the ORF class and has an uncertain function. Sequencing was performed on CD4+ T cells from PBMCs. The CDR3 DNA follows: TGTGCCAGCAGCTTTGCCCAAAACACCGGGGAGCTGTTTTTT. Translated: CASSFAQNTGELFF.